The rows below give T cell receptor beta chains drawn from one sample of a study of lymphopenia after photon versus proton radiotherapy. Sequencing used immunoSEQ multiplex PCR; TCRdb keeps in-frame clones, though not all of them. The sample gives approximately 47,000 clones, over 75% of which show up once; around 2% is in the top ten. The sample consisted of peripheral blood, taken from a patient treated with photon-based radiotherapy. These receptors all come from a middle-aged man with gastric cancer. The CDR3 runs from the conserved cysteine through the conserved F or W. Each record gives: V gene, D gene, clone size, J gene, CDR3 DNA, CDR3 protein. D genes are given only for firm matches. For some rows the clone size is stated as once, few or many, or as a class when expanded; others skip it.

V: TRBV15; D: -; size: few; J: TRBJ1-5; DNA: TGTGCCACCAGCAGGGACAGCGTCAATCAGCCCCAGCATTTT; CDR3: CATSRDSVNQPQHF
V: TRBV10-3; D: -; size: -; J: TRBJ2-7; DNA: TGTGCCATCAGGGCGGATACGGGGGCATACGAGCAGTACTTC; CDR3: CAIRADTGAYEQYF
V: TRBV10-3; D: -; size: -; J: TRBJ1-4; DNA: TGTGCCATCAGTGAGGGTCAGGGGAAGAAACTGTTTTTT; CDR3: CAISEGQGKKLFF
V: TRBV4-1; D: -; size: few; J: TRBJ2-2; DNA: TGCGCCAGCAGCCAAGATTACACCGGGGAGCTGTTTTTT; CDR3: CASSQDYTGELFF
V: TRBV15; D: -; size: -; J: TRBJ2-7; DNA: TGTGCCACCAGCAGAGATTGGGCGAGCTCCTACGAGCAGTACTTC; CDR3: CATSRDWASSYEQYF
V: TRBV2; D: -; size: -; J: TRBJ1-2; DNA: TGTGCCAGCAGTGAAGGGCAGGGGCGCTATGGCTACACCTTC; CDR3: CASSEGQGRYGYTF
V: TRBV28; D: -; size: -; J: TRBJ2-5; DNA: TGTGCCAGCAGTTTCGGCCGGACAAAAGAGACCCAGTACTTC; CDR3: CASSFGRTKETQYF
V: TRBV7-6; D: -; size: -; J: TRBJ2-5; DNA: TGTGCCAGCAGTCCCCGGCGAGAGACCCAGTACTTC; CDR3: CASSPRRETQYF
V: TRBV7-9; D: -; size: once; J: TRBJ2-3; DNA: TGTGCCAGCAGTCTCAGCACAGATACGCAGTATTTT; CDR3: CASSLSTDTQYF
V: TRBV5-1; D: -; size: -; J: TRBJ1-1; DNA: TGCGCCAGCAGTGCCCTTCAGGGTAGGAACACTGAAGCTTTCTTT; CDR3: CASSALQGRNTEAFF
V: TRBV7-3; D: -; size: -; J: TRBJ1-4; DNA: TGTGCCAGCAGCACGGGGGAAAGGGGTGAAAAACTGTTTTTT; CDR3: CASSTGERGEKLFF
V: TRBV10-3; D: -; size: once; J: TRBJ1-1; DNA: TGTGCCATTCAACAAGACTGGAACACTGAAGCTTTCTTT; CDR3: CAIQQDWNTEAFF
V: TRBV14; D: -; size: few; J: TRBJ1-1; DNA: TGTGCCAGCAGCAGGGGGATGGGGAGAACTGAAGCTTTCTTT; CDR3: CASSRGMGRTEAFF
V: TRBV7-2; D: TRBD2; size: -; J: TRBJ2-1; DNA: TGTGCCAGCAGCTTAGGACTAGCGGGAAGCTCCTACAATGAGCAGTTCTTC; CDR3: CASSLGLAGSSYNEQFF
V: TRBV7-7; D: -; size: -; J: TRBJ2-5; DNA: TGTGCCAGCAGGTCGGGAGCTCTAGACGAGACCCAGTACTTC; CDR3: CASRSGALDETQYF
V: TRBV10-3; D: -; size: few; J: TRBJ1-1; DNA: TGTGCCATCAATGATTCACCGAACACTGAAGCTTTCTTT; CDR3: CAINDSPNTEAFF
V: TRBV2; D: TRBD1; size: -; J: TRBJ1-2; DNA: TGTGCCAGCAGTGGGGACAGGGGAAGTTATGGCTACACCTTC; CDR3: CASSGDRGSYGYTF
V: TRBV18; D: TRBD1; size: -; J: TRBJ2-5; DNA: TGTGCCAGCTCATCCGGACAGGGAGGTGAGACCCAGTACTTC; CDR3: CASSSGQGGETQYF
V: TRBV19; D: -; size: -; J: TRBJ2-7; DNA: TGTGCCAGTAGTATGGGGGACACCCGCTCCTACGAGCAGTACTTC; CDR3: CASSMGDTRSYEQYF
V: TRBV6-4; D: -; size: -; J: TRBJ2-3; DNA: TGTGCCAGCAGTGAACAGGGGGGGAAAGATACGCAGTATTTT; CDR3: CASSEQGGKDTQYF
V: TRBV6-5; D: -; size: -; J: TRBJ1-1; DNA: TGTGCCAGCAACGGGAGGACTGAAGCTTTCTTT; CDR3: CASNGRTEAFF
V: TRBV4-1; D: -; size: few; J: TRBJ1-5; DNA: TGCGCCAGCAGCCTAGATCCGGGCCCCAATCAGCCCCAGCATTTT; CDR3: CASSLDPGPNQPQHF
V: TRBV13; D: -; size: -; J: TRBJ1-2; DNA: TGTGCCAGCAGCCCCCAGGGCTGGGGGGCGCGGGGGGAGGACTATGGCTACACCTTC; CDR3: CASSPQGWGARGEDYGYTF
V: TRBV30; D: -; size: -; J: TRBJ1-5; DNA: TGTGCCTGGAGTGTACCCCCAGGGGCAAAGAATCAGCCCCAGCATTTT; CDR3: CAWSVPPGAKNQPQHF
V: TRBV2; D: TRBD2; size: -; J: TRBJ2-3; DNA: TGTGCCAGCAGCCCGGGGTTAGCGGGGGGGACAGATACGCAGTATTTT; CDR3: CASSPGLAGGTDTQYF
V: TRBV7-6; D: -; size: -; J: TRBJ2-5; DNA: TGTGCCACTCGACAGGAGGGCGAGACCCAGTACTTC; CDR3: CATRQEGETQYF
V: TRBV6-1; D: TRBD1; size: few; J: TRBJ2-7; DNA: TGTGCCAGCAGTGAGCGGACAGGGCGCGAGCAGTACTTC; CDR3: CASSERTGREQYF
V: TRBV29-1; D: TRBD1; size: once; J: TRBJ1-1; DNA: TGCAGCGTTGAAGGGACAGGGGGAAAGGGTGGAAACACTGAAGCTTTCTTT; CDR3: CSVEGTGGKGGNTEAFF
V: TRBV6-5; D: -; size: -; J: TRBJ2-5; DNA: TGTGCCAGCAGCCCACGGCCAGGGAGAGAGACCCAGTACTTC; CDR3: CASSPRPGRETQYF
V: TRBV10-3; D: TRBD2; size: -; J: TRBJ2-5; DNA: TGTGCCATCAGTGCCGGGACTAGCGGGGGGGCCGTAGGGGAGACCCAGTACTTC; CDR3: CAISAGTSGGAVGETQYF
V: TRBV6-1; D: -; size: once; J: TRBJ1-4; DNA: TGTGCCAGCAGTGAAGACGGGAATTTACCAACTAATGAAAAACTGTTTTTT; CDR3: CASSEDGNLPTNEKLFF
V: TRBV19; D: -; size: -; J: TRBJ1-1; DNA: TGTGCCAGTAGTATAGCCGGGGAATTGAACACTGAAGCTTTCTTT; CDR3: CASSIAGELNTEAFF
V: TRBV21-1; D: -; size: -; J: TRBJ1-6; DNA: TGTGCCAGCAGCCTAATATCGGCCCCCAACTCACCCCTCCACTTT; CDR3: CASSLISAPNSPLHF
V: TRBV7-2; D: TRBD1; size: -; J: TRBJ1-5; DNA: TGTGCCAGCAGCCACACAGGGGACCATCAGCCCCAGCATTTT; CDR3: CASSHTGDHQPQHF
V: TRBV29-1; D: -; size: few; J: TRBJ1-1; DNA: TGCAGCGCTGTCAGGGCTGAACAAAGAGAAGCTTTCTTT; CDR3: CSAVRAEQREAFF
V: TRBV30; D: -; size: -; J: TRBJ2-5; DNA: TGTGCCTGGAGTACGTTGGTGGGAGAGACCCAGTACTTC; CDR3: CAWSTLVGETQYF
V: TRBV7-3; D: -; size: -; J: TRBJ2-7; DNA: TGTGCCAGCAGCCCTGATCGGCGCCGGGAGCAGTACTTC; CDR3: CASSPDRRREQYF
V: TRBV18; D: -; size: few; J: TRBJ1-6; DNA: TGTGCCAGCTCACCACCCTCCGTCAGGGCTCTCCACTTT; CDR3: CASSPPSVRALHF
V: TRBV5-1; D: -; size: -; J: TRBJ2-3; DNA: TGCGCCAGCAGCTTTCGAGGTACTGCTGCAGATACGCAGTATTTT; CDR3: CASSFRGTAADTQYF
V: TRBV7-7; D: -; size: -; J: TRBJ2-5; DNA: TGTGCCAGCAGCTCCACGGGGAGGAGGGAGACCCAGTACTTC; CDR3: CASSSTGRRETQYF
V: TRBV6-5; D: TRBD1; size: -; J: TRBJ1-2; DNA: TGTGCCAGCAGCCGACAGGGGGCTGGCTATGGCTACACCTTC; CDR3: CASSRQGAGYGYTF
V: TRBV4-1; D: TRBD2; size: -; J: TRBJ2-7; DNA: TGCGCCAGCAGCCAAGATCGGGGACTACCCTACGAGCAGTACTTC; CDR3: CASSQDRGLPYEQYF
V: TRBV9; D: TRBD1; size: -; J: TRBJ2-2; DNA: TGTGCCAGCAGCGTAGCTGGGACAGGGGGCAACGGGGAGCTGTTTTTT; CDR3: CASSVAGTGGNGELFF
V: TRBV29-1; D: TRBD1; size: -; J: TRBJ1-1; DNA: TGCAGCGTTCACCGGGACAGGGCTACTGAAGCTTTCTTT; CDR3: CSVHRDRATEAFF
V: TRBV5-4; D: -; size: -; J: TRBJ1-5; DNA: TGTGCCAGCAGCTTGGGGGCGGGCAATCAGCCCCAGCATTTT; CDR3: CASSLGAGNQPQHF
V: TRBV15; D: TRBD1; size: -; J: TRBJ2-1; DNA: TGTGCCACCAGCAGGCCCGGACAGGGTAGAAATGAGCAGTTCTTC; CDR3: CATSRPGQGRNEQFF
V: TRBV7-2; D: -; size: -; J: TRBJ2-7; DNA: TGTGCCAGCAGCAATCTAGCTTACGAGCAGTACTTC; CDR3: CASSNLAYEQYF